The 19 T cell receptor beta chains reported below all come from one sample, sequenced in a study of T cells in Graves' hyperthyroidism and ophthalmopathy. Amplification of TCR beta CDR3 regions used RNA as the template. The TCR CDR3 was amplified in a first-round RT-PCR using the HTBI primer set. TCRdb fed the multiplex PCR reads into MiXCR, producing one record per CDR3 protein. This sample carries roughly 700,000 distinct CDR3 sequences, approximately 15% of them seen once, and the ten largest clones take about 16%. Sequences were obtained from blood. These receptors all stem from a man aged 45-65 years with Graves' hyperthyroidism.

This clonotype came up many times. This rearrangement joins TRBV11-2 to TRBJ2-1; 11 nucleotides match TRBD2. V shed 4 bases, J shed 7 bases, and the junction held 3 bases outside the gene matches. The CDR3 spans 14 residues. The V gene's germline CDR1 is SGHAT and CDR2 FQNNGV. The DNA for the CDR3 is TGTGCCAGCAGCTCGGGACTAGCGGTTAATGAGCAGTTCTTC. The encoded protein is CASSSGLAVNEQFF. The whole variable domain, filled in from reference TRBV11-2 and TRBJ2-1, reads EAGVAQSPRYKIIEKRQSVAFWCNPISGHATLYWYQQILGQGPKLLIQFQNNGVVDDSQLPKDRFSAERLKGVDSTLKIQPAKLEDSAVYLCASSSGLAVNEQFFGPGTRLTVL.

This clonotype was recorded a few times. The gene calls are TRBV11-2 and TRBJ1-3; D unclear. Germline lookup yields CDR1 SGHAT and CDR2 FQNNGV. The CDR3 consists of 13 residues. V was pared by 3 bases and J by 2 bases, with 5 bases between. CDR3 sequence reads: CASSFKTGNTIYF. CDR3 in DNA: TGTGCCAGCAGCTTCAAAACTGGAAACACCATATATTTT. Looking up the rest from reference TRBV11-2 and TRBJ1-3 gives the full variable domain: EAGVAQSPRYKIIEKRQSVAFWCNPISGHATLYWYQQILGQGPKLLIQFQNNGVVDDSQLPKDRFSAERLKGVDSTLKIQPAKLEDSAVYLCASSFKTGNTIYFGEGSWLTVV.

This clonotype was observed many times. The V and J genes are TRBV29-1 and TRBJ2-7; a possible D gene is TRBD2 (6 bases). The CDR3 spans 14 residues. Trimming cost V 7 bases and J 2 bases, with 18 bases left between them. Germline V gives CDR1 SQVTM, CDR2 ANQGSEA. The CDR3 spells CSAEGGGGTYEQYF. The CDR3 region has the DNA TGCAGCGCCGAAGGTGGTGGGGGGACCTACGAGCAGTACTTC.

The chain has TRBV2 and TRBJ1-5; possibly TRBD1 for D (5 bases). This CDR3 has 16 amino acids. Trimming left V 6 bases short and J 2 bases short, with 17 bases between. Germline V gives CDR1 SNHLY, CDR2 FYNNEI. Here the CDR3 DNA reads TGTGCCAGCAGCCCCCGCAGCCTCAGGGGCAATCAGCCCCAGCATTTT. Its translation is CASSPRSLRGNQPQHF.

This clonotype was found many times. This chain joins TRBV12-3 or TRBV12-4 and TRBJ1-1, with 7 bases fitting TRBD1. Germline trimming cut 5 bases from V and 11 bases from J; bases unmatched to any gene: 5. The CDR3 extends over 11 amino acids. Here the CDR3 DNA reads TGTGCCAGCAGTGCGACAGGGAGGGCTTTCTTT. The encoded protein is CASSATGRAFF.

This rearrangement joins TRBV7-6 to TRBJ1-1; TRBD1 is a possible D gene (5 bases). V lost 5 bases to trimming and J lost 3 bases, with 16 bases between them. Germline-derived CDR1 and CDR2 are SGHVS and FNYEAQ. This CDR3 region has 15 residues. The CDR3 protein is CASSPPGRWDTEAFF. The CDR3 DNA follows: TGTGCCAGCAGCCCACCGGGACGGTGGGACACTGAAGCTTTCTTT.

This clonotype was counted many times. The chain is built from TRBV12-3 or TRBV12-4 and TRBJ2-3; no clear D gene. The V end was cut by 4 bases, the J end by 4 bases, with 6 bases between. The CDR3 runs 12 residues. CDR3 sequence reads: CASSYGADTQYF. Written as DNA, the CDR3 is TGTGCCAGCAGTTATGGAGCAGATACGCAGTATTTT.

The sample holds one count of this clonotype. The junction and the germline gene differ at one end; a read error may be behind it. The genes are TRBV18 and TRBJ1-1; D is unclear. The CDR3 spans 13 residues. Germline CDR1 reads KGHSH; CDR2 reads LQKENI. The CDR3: CVSSPTTLLGAFF. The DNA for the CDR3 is TGTGTCAGCTCACCAACGACCCTCCTCGGAGCTTTCTTT.

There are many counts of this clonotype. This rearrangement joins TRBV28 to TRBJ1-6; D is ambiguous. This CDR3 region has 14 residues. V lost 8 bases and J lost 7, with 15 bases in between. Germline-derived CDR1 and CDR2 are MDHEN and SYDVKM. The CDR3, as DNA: TGTGCCAGCGAGGACGTCCCGCGGAATTCACCCCTCCACTTT. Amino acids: CASEDVPRNSPLHF. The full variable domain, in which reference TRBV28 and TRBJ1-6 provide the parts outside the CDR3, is DVKVTQSSRYLVKRTGEKVFLECVQDMDHENMFWYRQDPGLGLRLIYFSYDVKMKEKGDIPEGYSVSREKKERFSLILESASTNQTSMYLCASEDVPRNSPLHFGNGTRLTVT.

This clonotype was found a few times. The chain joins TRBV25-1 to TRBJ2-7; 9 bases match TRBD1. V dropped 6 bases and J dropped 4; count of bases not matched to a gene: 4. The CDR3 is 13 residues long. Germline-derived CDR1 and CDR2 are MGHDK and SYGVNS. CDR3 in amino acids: CASRQGARYEQYF. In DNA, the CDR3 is TGTGCCAGCAGACAGGGGGCTAGGTACGAGCAGTACTTC.

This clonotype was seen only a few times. As DNA, the CDR3 is TGTGCCAGCAGTTACTCGAGGGGGTCACCCCTCCACTTT. As protein: CASSYSRGSPLHF. The V gene is TRBV6-2 or TRBV6-3, the J gene TRBJ1-6; TRBD1 is a possible D gene (6 bases). The CDR3 is 13 amino acids. Germline V gene sequence: CDR1 MNHEY, CDR2 SVGEGT. Trimming cost V 0 bases and J 10 bases, with 7 bases left between them.

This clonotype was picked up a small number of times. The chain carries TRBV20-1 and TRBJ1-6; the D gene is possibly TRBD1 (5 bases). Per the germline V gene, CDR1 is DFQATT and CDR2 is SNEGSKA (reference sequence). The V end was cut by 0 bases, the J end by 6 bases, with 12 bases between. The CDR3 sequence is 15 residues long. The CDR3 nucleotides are TGCAGTGCTAGAGATCCGCAGGGCCGTAATTCACCCCTCCACTTT. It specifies CSARDPQGRNSPLHF.

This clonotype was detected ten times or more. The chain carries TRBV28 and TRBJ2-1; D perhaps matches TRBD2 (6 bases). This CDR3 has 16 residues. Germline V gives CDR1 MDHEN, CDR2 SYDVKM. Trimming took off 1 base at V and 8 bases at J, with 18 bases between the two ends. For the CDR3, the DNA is TGTGCCAGCAGTTTATCGGTTGCGGGATCTCTCCATGAGCAGTTCTTC. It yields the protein CASSLSVAGSLHEQFF.

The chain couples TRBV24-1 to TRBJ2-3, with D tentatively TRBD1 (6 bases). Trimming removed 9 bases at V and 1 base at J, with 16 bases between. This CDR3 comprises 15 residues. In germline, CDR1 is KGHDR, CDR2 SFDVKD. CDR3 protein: CATGGLPGGTDTQYF. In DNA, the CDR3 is TGTGCCACCGGGGGTCTTCCAGGGGGCACAGATACGCAGTATTTT.

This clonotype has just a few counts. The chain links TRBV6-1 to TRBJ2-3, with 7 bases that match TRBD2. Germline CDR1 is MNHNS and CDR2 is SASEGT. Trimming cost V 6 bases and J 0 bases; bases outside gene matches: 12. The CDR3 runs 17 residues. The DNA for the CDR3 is TGTGCCAGCAGACATAATGTAGCGGGTCCTAGCACAGATACGCAGTATTTT. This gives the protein CASRHNVAGPSTDTQYF.

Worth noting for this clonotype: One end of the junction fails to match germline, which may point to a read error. CDR3: CASSLVTSGNADSQYF. CDR3 sequence (DNA): TGCGCCAGCAGCTTGGTGACTAGCGGGAATGCAGATTCGCAGTATTTT. The chain joins TRBV5-1 to TRBJ2-3, with 11 positions matching TRBD2. The CDR3 loop spans 16 amino acids. Germline V gives CDR1 SGHRS, CDR2 YFSETQ.

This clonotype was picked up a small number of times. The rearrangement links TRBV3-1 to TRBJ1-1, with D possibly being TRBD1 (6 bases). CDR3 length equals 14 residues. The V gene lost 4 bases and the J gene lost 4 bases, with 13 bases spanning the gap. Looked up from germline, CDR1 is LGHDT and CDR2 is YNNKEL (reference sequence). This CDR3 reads CASSLNARGTEAFF. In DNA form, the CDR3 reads TGTGCCAGCAGCCTAAACGCCAGGGGCACTGAAGCTTTCTTT.

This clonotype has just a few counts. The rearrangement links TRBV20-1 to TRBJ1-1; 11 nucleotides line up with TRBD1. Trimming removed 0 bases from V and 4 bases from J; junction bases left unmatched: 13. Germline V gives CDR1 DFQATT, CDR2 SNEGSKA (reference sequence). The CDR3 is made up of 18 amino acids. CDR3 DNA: TGCAGTGCTAGAGATAGGGCCCCCGGGACAGGGGGGACCACTGAAGCTTTCTTT. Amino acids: CSARDRAPGTGGTTEAFF.

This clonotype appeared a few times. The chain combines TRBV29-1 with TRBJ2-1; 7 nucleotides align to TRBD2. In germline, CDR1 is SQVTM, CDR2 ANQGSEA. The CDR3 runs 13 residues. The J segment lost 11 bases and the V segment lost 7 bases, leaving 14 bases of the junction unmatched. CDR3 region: CSAPRVSGEQQFF. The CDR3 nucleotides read TGCAGCGCCCCCCGAGTCAGCGGGGAACAGCAGTTCTTC.